What follows is one T cell receptor (beta chain) and its context. The antigen is not known. This record belongs to a study of identical twins. This CDR3 has 17 amino acids. Germline values: CDR1 LGHNA, CDR2 YSLEER. After removal of 4 bases from V and 0 bases from J, the junction contained 6 bases not matched to a gene. Study-wide findings and caveats: Alpha sequences that were out-of-frame and twin-shared showed an excess of low generation probability. High-abundance cord blood beta clonotypes had fewer insertions; memory repertoires showed none.

Each CDR3 protein is one row after TCRdb ran MiXCR on the 5' RACE reads. The sample holds hundreds of thousands of distinct CDR3 sequences; 7.5% are singletons and the top ten take about 1.9%. The sample also formed part of further work on yellow fever vaccine responses in identical twins.

The J gene is TRBJ2-1, the V gene TRBV4-3; TRBD2 matches 10 bases. The sequenced sample was memory (CD45RO+) T cells sorted from blood. The source of this sequence is a woman between 18 and 29 years old in good health. As DNA, the CDR3 is TGCGCCAGCAGCCGATCCTCTAGCGGGAGCTCCTACAATGAGCAGTTCTTC. Amino acid sequence: CASSRSSSGSSYNEQFF.